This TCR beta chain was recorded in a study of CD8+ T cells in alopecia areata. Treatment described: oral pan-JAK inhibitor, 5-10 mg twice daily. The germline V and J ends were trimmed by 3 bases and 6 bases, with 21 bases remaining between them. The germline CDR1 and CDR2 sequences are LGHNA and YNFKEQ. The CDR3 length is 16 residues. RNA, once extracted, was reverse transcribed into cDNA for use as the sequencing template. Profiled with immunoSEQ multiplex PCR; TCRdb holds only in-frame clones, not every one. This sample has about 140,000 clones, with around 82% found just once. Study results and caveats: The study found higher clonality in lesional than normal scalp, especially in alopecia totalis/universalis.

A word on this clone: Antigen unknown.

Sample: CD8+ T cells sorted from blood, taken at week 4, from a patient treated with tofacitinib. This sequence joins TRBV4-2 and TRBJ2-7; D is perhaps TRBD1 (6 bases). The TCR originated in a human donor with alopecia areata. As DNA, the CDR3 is TGTGCCAGCAGCCATGCTACAGGGAGAGGGCGACTCGAGCAGTACTTC. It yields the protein CASSHATGRGRLEQYF.